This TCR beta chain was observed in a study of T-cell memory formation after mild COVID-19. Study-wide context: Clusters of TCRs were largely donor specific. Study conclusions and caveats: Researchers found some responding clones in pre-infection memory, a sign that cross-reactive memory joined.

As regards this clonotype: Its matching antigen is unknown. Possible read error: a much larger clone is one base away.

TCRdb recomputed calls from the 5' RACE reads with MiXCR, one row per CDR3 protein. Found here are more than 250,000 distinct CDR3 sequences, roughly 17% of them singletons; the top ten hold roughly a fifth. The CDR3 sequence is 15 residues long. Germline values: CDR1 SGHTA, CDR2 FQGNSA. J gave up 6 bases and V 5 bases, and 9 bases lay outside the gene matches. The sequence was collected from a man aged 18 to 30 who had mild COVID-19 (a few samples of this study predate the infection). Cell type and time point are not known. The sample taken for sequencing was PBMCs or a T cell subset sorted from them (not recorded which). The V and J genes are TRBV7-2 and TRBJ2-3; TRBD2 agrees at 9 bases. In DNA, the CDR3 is TGTGCCAGCAGCGTAGTAGCGGGGGCTGGGGATACGCAGTATTTT. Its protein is CASSVVAGAGDTQYF.